The present TCR beta chain was sequenced within a study of blood T cell repertoires in COVID-19. Background on the study: Italy, Spain and the United States were the sources of the convalescent and acute COVID-19 samples. Sources were T cells, B-cell-depleted T cells, or PBMCs; the material itself was cDNA or gDNA.

Patients of the Seattle cohort, enrolled during active infection, were followed longitudinally. The V end was cut by 0 bases, the J end by 7 bases, with 7 bases between. Per the germline V gene, CDR1 is LGHDT and CDR2 is YNNKEL (reference sequence). The CDR3 has 14 residues. TCRdb's table, derived via immunoSEQ multiplex PCR, lists solely in-frame clones and lacks some. This sample has approximately 440,000 clones; approximately 90% occur once, and the top ten carry around 12%. The receptor was derived from a woman between 50 and 59 years old with COVID-19, enrolled during active disease. The J gene is TRBJ1-6, the V gene TRBV3-1 (or the pseudogene TRBV3-2); unclear D gene. The sequenced sample consisted of peripheral blood. The CDR3 nucleotides are TGTGCCAGCAGCCAAGAACACAGCAATTCACCCCTCCACTTT. It is translated as CASSQEHSNSPLHF.